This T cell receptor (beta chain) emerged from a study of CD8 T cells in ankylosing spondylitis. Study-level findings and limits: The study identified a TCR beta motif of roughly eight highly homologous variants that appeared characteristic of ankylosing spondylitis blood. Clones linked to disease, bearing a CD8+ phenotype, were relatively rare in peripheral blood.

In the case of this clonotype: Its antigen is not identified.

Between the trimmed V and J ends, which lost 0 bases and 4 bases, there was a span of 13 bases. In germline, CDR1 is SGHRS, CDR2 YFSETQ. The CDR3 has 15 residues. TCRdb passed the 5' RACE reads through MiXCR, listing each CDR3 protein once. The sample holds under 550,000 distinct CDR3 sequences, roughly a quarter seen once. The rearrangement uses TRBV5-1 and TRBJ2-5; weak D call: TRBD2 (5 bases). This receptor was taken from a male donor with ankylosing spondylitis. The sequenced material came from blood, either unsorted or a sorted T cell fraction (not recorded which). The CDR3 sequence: CASSLGDTSSETQYF. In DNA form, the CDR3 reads TGCGCCAGCAGCTTGGGAGACACTAGTTCAGAGACCCAGTACTTC.